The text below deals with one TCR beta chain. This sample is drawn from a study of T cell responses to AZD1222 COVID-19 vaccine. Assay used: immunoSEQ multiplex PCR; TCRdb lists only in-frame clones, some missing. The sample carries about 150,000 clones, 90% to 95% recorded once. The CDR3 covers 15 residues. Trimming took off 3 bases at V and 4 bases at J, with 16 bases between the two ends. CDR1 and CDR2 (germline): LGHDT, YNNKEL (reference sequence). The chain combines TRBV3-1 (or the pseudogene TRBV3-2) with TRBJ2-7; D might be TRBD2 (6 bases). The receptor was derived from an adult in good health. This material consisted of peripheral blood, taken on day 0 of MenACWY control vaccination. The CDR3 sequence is CASSHSGTLLYEQYF. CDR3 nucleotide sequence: TGTGCCAGCAGCCATTCCGGGACTTTACTTTACGAGCAGTACTTC.